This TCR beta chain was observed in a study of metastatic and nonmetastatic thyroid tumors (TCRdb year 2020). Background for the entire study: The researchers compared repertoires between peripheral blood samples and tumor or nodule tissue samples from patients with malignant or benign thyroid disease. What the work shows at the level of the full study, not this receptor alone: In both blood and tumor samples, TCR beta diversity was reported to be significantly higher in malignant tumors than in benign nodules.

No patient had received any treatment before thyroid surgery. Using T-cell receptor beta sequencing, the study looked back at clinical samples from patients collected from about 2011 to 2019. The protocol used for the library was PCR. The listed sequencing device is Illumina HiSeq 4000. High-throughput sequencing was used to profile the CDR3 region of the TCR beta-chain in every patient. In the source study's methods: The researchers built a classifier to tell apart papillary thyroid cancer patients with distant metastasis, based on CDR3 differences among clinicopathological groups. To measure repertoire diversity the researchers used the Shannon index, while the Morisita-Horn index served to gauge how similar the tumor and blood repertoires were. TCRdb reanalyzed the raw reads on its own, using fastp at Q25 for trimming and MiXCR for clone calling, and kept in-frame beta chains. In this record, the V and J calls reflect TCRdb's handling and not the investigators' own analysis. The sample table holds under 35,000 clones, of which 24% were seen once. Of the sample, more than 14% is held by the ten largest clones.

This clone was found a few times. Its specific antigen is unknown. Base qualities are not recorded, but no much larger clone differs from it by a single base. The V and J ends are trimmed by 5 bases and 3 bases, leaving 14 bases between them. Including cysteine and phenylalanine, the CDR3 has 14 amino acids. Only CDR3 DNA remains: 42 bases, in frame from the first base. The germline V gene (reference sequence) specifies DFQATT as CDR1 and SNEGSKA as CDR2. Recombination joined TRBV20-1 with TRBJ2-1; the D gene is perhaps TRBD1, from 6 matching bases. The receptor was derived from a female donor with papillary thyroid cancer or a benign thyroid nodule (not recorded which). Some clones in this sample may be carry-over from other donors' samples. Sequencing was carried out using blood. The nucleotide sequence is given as TGCAGTGCTGCAGGCGGACAGCGCTACAATGAGCAGTTCTTC. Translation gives CSAAGGQRYNEQFF.